A selection of T cell receptor beta chains follows, all from one sample in a study of T cell repertoires in cytomegalovirus infection. Their recognized antigens are unknown. TCRdb re-analysed the reads in MiXCR, keeping a single row per CDR3 protein. The sample has approximately 310,000 distinct CDR3 sequences, approximately 25% seen once. Material: cultured PBMCs, obtained from culture after CMV antigen stimulation. These receptors were collected from a human donor in good health (CMV status not recorded). Some clones in this sample may be carry-over from other donors' samples. CDR3s include the opening cysteine and the closing phenylalanine or tryptophan. Fields, in order: J gene, V gene, CDR3 protein.

J gene: TRBJ2-1; V gene: TRBV9; CDR3 protein: CASSVVPFAGPNNEQFF
J gene: TRBJ2-1; V gene: TRBV3-1; CDR3 protein: CASSQAPGASSYNEQFF
J gene: TRBJ2-2; V gene: TRBV7-2; CDR3 protein: CASSPQRVNTGELFF
J gene: TRBJ1-1; V gene: TRBV4-1; CDR3 protein: CASRGGGKAFF
J gene: TRBJ2-1; V gene: TRBV19; CDR3 protein: CASSMGGSDNEQFF
J gene: TRBJ1-1; V gene: TRBV7-2; CDR3 protein: CASSRDRGSGEAFF
J gene: TRBJ2-5; V gene: TRBV7-6; CDR3 protein: CASSLRGETQYF
J gene: TRBJ1-2; V gene: TRBV29-1; CDR3 protein: CSVYGGSGYTF
J gene: TRBJ2-1; V gene: TRBV29-1; CDR3 protein: CSVARTDGEQFF
J gene: TRBJ1-1; V gene: TRBV6-1; CDR3 protein: CASSYGRGSGNTEAFF
J gene: TRBJ2-2; V gene: TRBV19; CDR3 protein: CASSKGTGELFF
J gene: TRBJ2-1; V gene: TRBV4-1; CDR3 protein: CASSGSNEQFF
J gene: TRBJ2-5; V gene: TRBV19; CDR3 protein: CASKGAGTRLGETQYF
J gene: TRBJ2-5; V gene: TRBV30; CDR3 protein: CAWNGLGPGETQYF
J gene: TRBJ1-5; V gene: TRBV5-5; CDR3 protein: CASSDGTGNQPQHF